This paragraph reports one T cell receptor (beta chain). The antigen remains undetermined. A much larger clone sits a single nucleotide away, making a read error possible. These data come from a study of T cell repertoires in cytomegalovirus infection. On the study more broadly: Matching HLA type, along with CMV infection, was indicated by public TCR beta signatures.

Study-level results: HLA-C-restricted CMV clonotypes gave the most frequent clonotype in two of eight donors. The cumulative frequency of public TCR beta families identified carriers of CMV plus the relevant HLA.

V gave up 7 bases and J gave up 2 bases, with 16 bases separating them. This CDR3 spans 15 amino acids. Per the germline V gene, CDR1 is SGHTA and CDR2 is FQGNSA. TCRdb re-called the reads through MiXCR, storing one row per CDR3 protein. The sample has some 680,000 distinct CDR3 sequences; 35% to 40% are singletons. The receptor comes from a human donor in good health (CMV status not recorded). Some clones in this sample may be carry-over from other donors' samples. The chain employs TRBV7-2 and TRBJ2-3; TRBD1 is a possible D gene (6 bases). Sequenced input: PBMCs. Here the CDR3 reads CASNNWDTVTDTQYF. In DNA form, the CDR3 reads TGTGCCAGCAACAATTGGGACACCGTCACAGATACGCAGTATTTT.